This T cell receptor beta chain comes out of a study of OX40 agonist ivuxolimab in advanced cancers. This clone is a singleton in its sample. Generated by immunoSEQ multiplex PCR, the TCRdb table keeps only in-frame clones and is missing some. The data hold about 100,000 clones, with 91% observed a single time. The length of the CDR3 is 16 residues. The V gene is TRBV21-1, the J gene TRBJ2-1; the D segment call TRBD1 is taken from the table without a DNA check. TRBV21-1 is described as a pseudogene. This receptor was identified in an adult with an advanced solid tumor such as melanoma, head and neck, liver or kidney cancer. The sample was CD4+ or CD8+ T cells sorted from blood, taken in a trial of the OX40 agonist ivuxolimab. The CDR3 protein is CASSAIHRGGYNEQFF. In DNA form, the CDR3 reads TGTGCCAGCAGCGCCATTCACAGGGGGGGGTACAATGAGCAGTTCTTC.